This T cell receptor (beta chain) is drawn from a study of T-cell reconstitution after alpha-beta-depleted transplantation in children. Study outcomes and limitations: The main origin of T-cell counts and diversity one year after transplant was newly produced T cells. In patients about two months after transplant, alpha-beta T cells reportedly arose from several hundred expanded graft clones.

Germline V gives CDR1 SGHNT, CDR2 YYREEE (reference sequence). Losses at the gene ends were 4 bases for V and 3 bases for J; bases not matched to a gene: 7. The CDR3 sequence is 15 residues long. Comments on this clonotype: Its target is unknown.

Unique molecular identifiers were used to barcode this TCRbeta library. TCRdb called the PCR reads again in MiXCR, with one record for every CDR3 protein. The repertoire holds a few hundred thousand distinct CDR3 sequences, with roughly two fifths as singletons. The source is a girl between 2 and 10 years old with aplastic anemia, due to receive a stem cell transplant. This rearrangement joins TRBV5-4 to TRBJ2-3; 8 bases align to TRBD1. The specimen was PBMCs, collected before TCRalphabeta/CD19-depleted stem cell transplant. CDR3: CASSNRQGNTDTQYF. CDR3 in DNA: TGTGCCAGCAGCAACCGACAGGGGAATACAGATACGCAGTATTTT.